The source of this T cell receptor (beta chain) is a study of blood T cell repertoires in COVID-19. About the study: Collection of acute and convalescent COVID-19 samples took place in the United States, Italy and Spain. T cells, B-cell-depleted T cells, or PBMCs supplied cDNA or gDNA.

This table comes from immunoSEQ multiplex PCR, and its TCRdb copy is limited to in-frame clones, with some not included. The sample includes 150,000 to 180,000 clones, 75% to 85% of them seen just once. V was cut by 1 base and J by 4 bases, with 10 bases left in between. Germline-derived CDR1 and CDR2 are MDHEN and SYDVKM. The CDR3 is 14 residues long. The clonotype comes from a man in his 60s with acute or convalescent COVID-19. The sequencing input was peripheral blood. This chain connects TRBV28 to TRBJ1-2; D may be TRBD1 (5 bases). The CDR3 loop is CASSLLGVAYGYTF. As DNA, the CDR3 is TGTGCCAGCAGTTTATTAGGGGTAGCCTATGGCTACACCTTC.